This T cell receptor beta chain was captured in a study of CD8 T cells in Susac syndrome. With random hexamers, about 0.5 to 1 ug RNA was reverse transcribed. TCRdb re-derived calls from the immunoSEQ multiplex PCR reads in MiXCR, one entry per CDR3 protein. The sample has around 130,000 distinct CDR3 sequences; around 94% are singletons. The multiple sclerosis controls consisted of treatment-naive patients with relapsing-remitting disease, either stable or active. This CDR3 is 18 amino acids long. The J segment lost 8 bases and the V segment lost 5 bases, leaving 21 bases of the junction unmatched. Germline loops: CDR1 DFQATT, CDR2 SNEGSKA (reference sequence).

The TCR sequence derives from a human donor with multiple sclerosis. The V gene is TRBV20-1, the J gene TRBJ2-3; 11 nucleotides align to TRBD2. Sequencing was performed on CD4+ T cells from PBMCs. CDR3 region: CSASTPHTIAGGLGTQYF. CDR3 DNA: TGCAGTGCTTCTACACCGCACACAATAGCGGGGGGGCTAGGTACGCAGTATTTT.